This T cell receptor (beta chain) came from a study of T-cell reconstitution after alpha-beta-depleted transplantation in children. Study-wide results and caveats: At one year after transplant, newly produced T cells mostly accounted for T-cell counts and diversity. At day 60, the high TCRbeta diversity found in some patients originated from recipient T cells and thymic progenitors that had survived.

Unique molecular identifiers tagged the TCRbeta library. TCRdb itself ran the PCR reads through MiXCR, one entry per CDR3 protein. The sample yields about 400,000 distinct CDR3 sequences, roughly 15% seen once. This clonotype was counted once. Its specificity is not known. J lost 2 bases, V lost 0 bases, and 13 bases had no gene match. Germline V gene sequence: CDR1 DFQATT, CDR2 SNEGSKA (reference sequence). The CDR3 extends over 18 amino acids. The specimen comprised PBMCs, mostly from graft donor cells, sampled 360 days after TCRalphabeta/CD19-depleted stem cell transplant. This clonotype was sampled from a boy younger than two who had a stem cell transplant for Wiskott-Aldrich syndrome, so the T cells may come from the graft donor. This sequence joins TRBV20-1 and TRBJ2-5; TRBD2 matches 9 bases. The CDR3 loop reads CSARDRRVAGVRQETQYF. The CDR3 coding sequence is TGCAGTGCTAGAGATCGTAGGGTAGCGGGAGTGAGACAAGAGACCCAGTACTTC.